These 27 T cell receptor beta chains share one sample of origin, sequenced in a study of cytomegalovirus exposure and HLA in healthy donors. Primers for the PCR totalled 60 Vbeta and 13 Jbeta. Clones were sequenced by immunoSEQ multiplex PCR, and TCRdb holds only the in-frame ones, with some missing. The sample lists roughly 170,000 clones, approximately 77% occurring once. The sample consisted of PBMCs. These receptors were obtained from a female donor in good health and CMV-seronegative.

The chain couples TRBV12-5 to TRBJ1-1, with 11 bases matching TRBD1. Germline V gives CDR1 LGHNT, CDR2 FRNRAP. This CDR3 region has 14 residues. The V gene end was trimmed by 1 base and the J gene end by 9 bases; junction bases not matched to a gene: 4. The CDR3: CASGLGTGGAKAFF. CDR3 nucleotides: TGTGCTAGTGGTTTGGGGACAGGGGGCGCGAAAGCTTTCTTT.

This chain uses TRBV18 with TRBJ1-1, with D hard to call. The CDR3 covers 15 residues. The germline V gene has CDR1 KGHSH and CDR2 LQKENI. Trimming left V 3 bases short and J 1 base short, with 12 bases between. The CDR3 nucleotides read TGTGCCAGCTCACCCTTCCGGGAGGGGAACACTGAAGCTTTCTTT. Amino acids: CASSPFREGNTEAFF.

The rearrangement links TRBV6-1 to TRBJ2-7; 10 bases are a match to TRBD1. CDR3 length equals 13 residues. CDR1 and CDR2 (germline): MNHNS, SASEGT. The V segment lost 6 bases and the J segment 2 bases; nucleotides outside the gene matches: 1. The CDR3 region has the DNA TGTGCCAGCAGGACAGGGGGCCCCTACGAGCAGTACTTC. Its protein is CASRTGGPYEQYF.

The J gene is TRBJ1-3, the V gene TRBV9, with TRBD1 identical over 9 bases. Germline-derived CDR1 and CDR2 are SGDLS and YYNGEE. Unmatched junction bases numbered 2, after V lost 3 bases and J lost 1 base. The CDR3 is 15 amino acids. The CDR3 region is CASSAGTGSGNTIYF. The DNA for the CDR3 is TGTGCCAGCAGCGCCGGGACAGGGTCTGGAAACACCATATATTTT.

The chain couples TRBV29-1 to TRBJ2-2; 9 nucleotides align to TRBD2. After removal of 4 bases from V and 3 bases from J, the junction contained 6 bases not matched to a gene. Germline V gene sequence: CDR1 SQVTM, CDR2 ANQGSEA. CDR3 size: 15 residues. CDR3: CSVVGSGSYTGELFF. The CDR3 nucleotides are TGCAGCGTTGTGGGTAGCGGGAGTTACACCGGGGAGCTGTTTTTT.

V and J are TRBV7-6 and TRBJ2-3, with D hard to call. V lost 4 bases to trimming and J lost 7 bases, with 12 bases between them. This CDR3 has 13 residues. The germline V gene has CDR1 SGHVS and CDR2 FNYEAQ. The CDR3 DNA follows: TGTGCCAGCAGCTCGCCAGACAAGCATACGCAGTATTTT. It encodes CASSSPDKHTQYF.

The chain has TRBV6-6 and TRBJ2-4, with D perhaps TRBD2 (6 bases). Germline V CDR1 and CDR2: MNHNY, SVGAGI (reference sequence). This CDR3 comprises 14 residues. The V gene lost 5 bases and the J gene lost 2 bases, with 10 bases spanning the gap. The CDR3 nucleotides are TGTGCCAGCAGTAAGGAGGGGCCCAAAAACATTCAGTACTTC. Translating gives CASSKEGPKNIQYF.

The chain carries TRBV30 and TRBJ1-1; maybe TRBD1 (6 bases). The germline gives CDR1 GTSNPN, CDR2 SVGIG (reference sequence). This CDR3 is 14 amino acids long. With 4 bases removed from V and 1 base from J, the gap between germline ends came to 13 bases. CDR3 coding DNA: TGTGCCTGGAAGTACGGGACAACGAACACTGAAGCTTTCTTT. Translated, it gives CAWKYGTTNTEAFF.

The V gene is TRBV7-6, the J gene TRBJ2-5, with D perhaps matching TRBD2 (6 bases). Germline assignment: CDR1 SGHVS and CDR2 FNYEAQ. The V end was cut by 5 bases, the J end by 5 bases, with 15 bases between. The length of the CDR3 is 14 residues. CDR3 sequence: CASSPVETRETQYF. Written as DNA, the CDR3 is TGTGCCAGCAGCCCCGTAGAGACTAGGGAGACCCAGTACTTC.

This chain links TRBV27 with TRBJ2-1, with 14 bases lining up with TRBD2. Germline loops: CDR1 MNHEY, CDR2 SMNVEV (reference sequence). The CDR3 covers 20 residues. V lost 3 bases and J lost 0; bases outside the gene matches: 10. The CDR3 bases are TGTGCCAGCAGTTTCTCAGGACTAGCGGGGGGACCCCGCTCCTACAATGAGCAGTTCTTC. Translation gives CASSFSGLAGGPRSYNEQFF.

Notes on this clone: Germline is not matched at one junction end, which may reflect a read error. This chain uses TRBV9 with TRBJ2-7; D may be TRBD2 (5 bases). Germline assignment: CDR1 SGDLS and CDR2 YYNGEE. The CDR3 contains 14 residues. The CDR3 sequence is CASSVGGSPYGQYF. As DNA, the CDR3 is TGTGCCAGCAGCGTAGGAGGGTCCCCCTACGGGCAGTACTTC.

The chain has TRBV5-1 and TRBJ2-7; a weak D match, TRBD1 (6 bases). Trimming shortened V by 0 bases and J by 5 bases, and 15 bases separated the two germline ends. Germline CDR1 and CDR2: SGHRS and YFSETQ. This CDR3 is 15 amino acids long. Here the CDR3 DNA reads TGCGCCAGCAGCTTGGACAGGGTGGAAGAGGACGAGCAGTACTTC. It codes for CASSLDRVEEDEQYF.

The genes are TRBV5-4 and TRBJ1-1; TRBD1 aligns across 7 bases. This CDR3 is built from 14 residues. The germline V gene has CDR1 SGHNT and CDR2 YYREEE (reference sequence). The ends lost 4 bases at V and 2 bases at J; junction bases unmatched: 5. The CDR3 coding sequence is TGTGCCAGCAGCAAGGGACAGCCAAACACTGAAGCTTTCTTT. Encoded protein: CASSKGQPNTEAFF.

In this sample, this clone turned up a few times. This sequence joins TRBV19 and TRBJ2-3; D gene unclear. Per germline, CDR1 LNHDA and CDR2 SQIVND (reference sequence). The CDR3 runs to 12 residues. V lost 10 bases, J lost 2 bases, and 10 bases lay in between. CDR3 sequence: CATSRLTDTQYF. CDR3 DNA sequence: TGTGCCACGAGCCGACTCACAGATACGCAGTATTTT.

This clone has more than one count but fewer than ten. J is TRBJ1-2 and V is TRBV11-2; TRBD1 matches at 10 bases. The CDR3 is made up of 15 amino acids. The V gene end was trimmed by 4 bases and the J gene end by 1 base; junction bases not matched to a gene: 3. Germline-derived CDR1 and CDR2 are SGHAT and FQNNGV. The CDR3 spells CASSSDRGLNYGYTF. CDR3 DNA: TGTGCCAGCAGCTCAGACAGGGGGCTTAACTATGGCTACACCTTC.

The chain is built from TRBV7-2 and TRBJ1-1, with TRBD1 matching over 9 bases. CDR3 size: 14 residues. V dropped 4 bases and J dropped 1; count of bases not matched to a gene: 1. Germline lookup yields CDR1 SGHTA and CDR2 FQGNSA. CDR3 in DNA: TGTGCCAGCAGCTGGGACAGGGCGAACACTGAAGCTTTCTTT. It encodes CASSWDRANTEAFF.

The chain couples TRBV6-1 to TRBJ2-7, with D perhaps matching TRBD1 (6 bases). V dropped 7 bases and J dropped 2 bases, with 15 bases sitting between them. CDR1 MNHNS and CDR2 SASEGT come from the germline V gene. There are 14 residues in the CDR3. In DNA form, the CDR3 reads TGTGCCAGCATGGCGACAGGACGCACCTACGAGCAGTACTTC. This codes for CASMATGRTYEQYF.

This chain connects TRBV4-3 to TRBJ2-5; 8 nucleotides agree with TRBD1. V gave up 3 bases and J gave up 2 bases; unmatched junction bases: 2. Germline CDR1 LGHNA, CDR2 YSLEER. The CDR3 is 14 amino acids. The CDR3 protein is CASSQYRGQETQYF. In nucleotides, the CDR3 is TGCGCCAGCAGCCAGTACAGGGGGCAAGAGACCCAGTACTTC.

The V call is TRBV27, the J call TRBJ2-7, with a weak D call TRBD1 (6 bases). The CDR3 has 13 amino acids. Per germline, CDR1 MNHEY and CDR2 SMNVEV (reference sequence). Between the trimmed V and J ends, which lost 3 bases and 4 bases, there was a span of 10 bases. The CDR3 nucleotides are TGTGCCAGCAGTTTTTACAGGGAATACGAGCAGTACTTC. It specifies CASSFYREYEQYF.

This clone has only a few counts. The V gene is TRBV2, the J gene TRBJ2-5, with 7 bases that match TRBD2. After removal of 3 bases from V and 4 bases from J, the junction contained 11 bases not matched to a gene. The length of the CDR3 is 16 residues. Germline assignment: CDR1 SNHLY and CDR2 FYNNEI. The CDR3 region has the DNA TGTGCCAGCAGTGAGGGAGGGCAGGGTGGTTTAGAGACCCAGTACTTC. It yields the protein CASSEGGQGGLETQYF.

The chain couples TRBV2 to TRBJ1-5; D is perhaps TRBD1 (5 bases). Germline values: CDR1 SNHLY, CDR2 FYNNEI. Trimming stripped 4 bases from V and 4 bases from J, with 5 bases between. The CDR3 spans 12 residues. CDR3 bases: TGTGCCAGCAGTGCAGGGAATCAGCCCCAGCATTTT. Translating gives CASSAGNQPQHF.

The chain is built from TRBV5-1 and TRBJ2-1; 9 bases are shared with TRBD1. Germline values: CDR1 SGHRS, CDR2 YFSETQ. Trimming removed 3 bases from V and 8 bases from J; junction bases left unmatched: 9. The CDR3 is 15 residues long. Written as DNA, the CDR3 is TGCGCCAGCAGCTACCGGGACAGGGTCGACGATGAGCAGTTCTTC. Translation: CASSYRDRVDDEQFF.

The chain has TRBV18 and TRBJ1-2, with D unclear. CDR1 and CDR2 (germline): KGHSH, LQKENI. Trimming cost V 3 bases and J 1 base, with 12 bases left between them. The CDR3 totals 15 residues. The CDR3 loop is CASSPELLLNYGYTF. In nucleotides, the CDR3 is TGTGCCAGCTCACCGGAGCTCTTACTTAACTATGGCTACACCTTC.

This sequence joins TRBV27 and TRBJ2-4; TRBD1 might be the D (6 bases). CDR3 length equals 14 residues. Trimming shortened V by 5 bases and J by 8 bases, and 16 bases separated the two germline ends. Germline CDR1 MNHEY, CDR2 SMNVEV (reference sequence). The CDR3 DNA reads as TGTGCCAGCAGTAGGATTACAGGGAGTGACATTCAGTACTTC. Translating it yields CASSRITGSDIQYF.

The chain is built from TRBV6-5 and TRBJ2-7; TRBD2 might be the D (5 bases). V lost 6 bases and J 0 bases, leaving 15 bases between the germline ends. Germline V gene sequence: CDR1 MNHEY, CDR2 SVGAGI. This CDR3 spans 15 amino acids. CDR3 in amino acids: CASSSTWRSSYEQYF. The CDR3 bases are TGTGCCAGCAGCTCCACCTGGAGGAGCTCCTACGAGCAGTACTTC.

The chain has TRBV7-8 and TRBJ2-7; 10 bases align to TRBD1. V gave up 5 bases and J gave up 1 base; unmatched junction bases: 8. CDR1 is SGHVS, CDR2 FQNEAQ, per germline. This CDR3 has 16 residues. CDR3 in DNA: TGTGCCAGCAGCGCACCGGGACAGGGGACTTCCTACGAGCAGTACTTC. Translated, it gives CASSAPGQGTSYEQYF.

The chain carries TRBV29-1 and TRBJ1-1; D is ambiguous. There are 13 residues in the CDR3. CDR1 and CDR2 from the germline V gene are SQVTM and ANQGSEA. V dropped 6 bases and J dropped 0 bases, with 11 bases sitting between them. This chain's CDR3 is CSVRGRMNTEAFF. The CDR3 coding sequence is TGCAGCGTACGAGGGAGGATGAACACTGAAGCTTTCTTT.